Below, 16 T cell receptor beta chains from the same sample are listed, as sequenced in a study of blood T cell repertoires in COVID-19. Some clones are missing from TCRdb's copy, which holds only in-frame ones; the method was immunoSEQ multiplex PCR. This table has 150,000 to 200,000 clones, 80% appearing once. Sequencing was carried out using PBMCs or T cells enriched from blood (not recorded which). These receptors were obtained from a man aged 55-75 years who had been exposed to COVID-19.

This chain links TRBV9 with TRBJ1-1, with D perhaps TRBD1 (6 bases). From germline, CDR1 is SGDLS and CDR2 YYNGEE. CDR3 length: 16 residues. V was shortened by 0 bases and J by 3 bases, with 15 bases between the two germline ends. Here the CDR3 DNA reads TGTGCCAGCAGCGTAGCTACGAGGGCAGGGGACACTGAAGCTTTCTTT. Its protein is CASSVATRAGDTEAFF.

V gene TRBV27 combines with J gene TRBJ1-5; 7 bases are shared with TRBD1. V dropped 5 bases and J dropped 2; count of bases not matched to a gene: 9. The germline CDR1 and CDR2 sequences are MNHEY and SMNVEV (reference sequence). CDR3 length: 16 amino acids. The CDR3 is CASSAKQGTGNQPQHF. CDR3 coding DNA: TGTGCCAGCAGTGCTAAACAGGGGACCGGCAATCAGCCCCAGCATTTT.

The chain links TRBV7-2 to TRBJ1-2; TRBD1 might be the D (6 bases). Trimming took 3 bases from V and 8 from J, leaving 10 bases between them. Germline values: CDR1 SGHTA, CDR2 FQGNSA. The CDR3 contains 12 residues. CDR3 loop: CASSFTQGGYTF. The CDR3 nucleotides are TGTGCCAGCAGCTTCACACAGGGAGGCTACACCTTC. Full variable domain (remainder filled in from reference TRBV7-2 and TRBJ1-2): GAGVSQSPSNKVTEKGKDVELRCDPISGHTALYWYRQSLGQGLEFLIYFQGNSAPDKSGLPSDRFSAERTGGSVSTLTIQRTQQEDSAVYLCASSFTQGGYTFGSGTRLTVV.

The CDR3 reads CASRPNLAGSYEQYF. The CDR3 region has the DNA TGTGCCAGCAGACCTAACCTAGCGGGCTCCTACGAGCAGTACTTC. The genes are TRBV6-2 or TRBV6-3 and TRBJ2-7; 8 nucleotides agree with TRBD2. The CDR3 totals 15 residues. With 6 bases clipped from V and 0 bases from J, the junction kept 7 bases outside the gene matches. Per the germline V gene, CDR1 is MNHEY and CDR2 is SVGEGT.

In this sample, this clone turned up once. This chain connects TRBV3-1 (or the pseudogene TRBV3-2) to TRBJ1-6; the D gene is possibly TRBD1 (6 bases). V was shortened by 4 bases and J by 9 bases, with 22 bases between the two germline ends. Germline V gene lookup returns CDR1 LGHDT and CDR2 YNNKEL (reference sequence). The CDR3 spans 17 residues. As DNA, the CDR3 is TGTGCCAGCAGCCCCCTGGGGGGGCAAGATAGGAGTTCACCCCTCCACTTT. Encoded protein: CASSPLGGQDRSSPLHF.

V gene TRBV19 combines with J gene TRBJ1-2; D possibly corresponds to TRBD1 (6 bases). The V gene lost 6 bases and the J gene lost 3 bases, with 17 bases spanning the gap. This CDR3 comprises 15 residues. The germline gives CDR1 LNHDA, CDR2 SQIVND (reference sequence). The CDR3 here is CASRTLGGDYYGYTF. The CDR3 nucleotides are TGTGCCAGTAGGACCCTAGGGGGGGATTACTATGGCTACACCTTC.

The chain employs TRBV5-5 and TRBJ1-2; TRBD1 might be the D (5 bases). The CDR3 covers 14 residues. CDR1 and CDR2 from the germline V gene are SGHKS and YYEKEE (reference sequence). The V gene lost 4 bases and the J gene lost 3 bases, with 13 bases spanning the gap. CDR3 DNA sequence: TGTGCCAGCAGCGATGCGCAAGGGGACTATGGCTACACCTTC. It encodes CASSDAQGDYGYTF.

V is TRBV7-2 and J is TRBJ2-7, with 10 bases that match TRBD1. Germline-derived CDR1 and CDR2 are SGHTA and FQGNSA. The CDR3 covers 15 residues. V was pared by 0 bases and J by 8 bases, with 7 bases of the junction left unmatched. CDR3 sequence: CASSLAATGGVKQYF. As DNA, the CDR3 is TGTGCCAGCAGCTTAGCTGCGACAGGGGGCGTAAAGCAGTACTTC.

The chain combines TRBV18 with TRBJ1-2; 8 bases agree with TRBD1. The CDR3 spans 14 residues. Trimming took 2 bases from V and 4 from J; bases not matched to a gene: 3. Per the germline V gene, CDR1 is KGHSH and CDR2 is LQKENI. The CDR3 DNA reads TGTGCCAGCTCACCAGAGGGACAGGCCTATGGCTACACCTTC. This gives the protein CASSPEGQAYGYTF.

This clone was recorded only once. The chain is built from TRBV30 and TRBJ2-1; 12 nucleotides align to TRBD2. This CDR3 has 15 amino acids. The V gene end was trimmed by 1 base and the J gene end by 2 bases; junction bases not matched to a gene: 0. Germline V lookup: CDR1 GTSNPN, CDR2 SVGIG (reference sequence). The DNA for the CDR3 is TGTGCCTGGAGTGGGACTAGCGGGACCTACAATGAGCAGTTCTTC. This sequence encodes CAWSGTSGTYNEQFF.

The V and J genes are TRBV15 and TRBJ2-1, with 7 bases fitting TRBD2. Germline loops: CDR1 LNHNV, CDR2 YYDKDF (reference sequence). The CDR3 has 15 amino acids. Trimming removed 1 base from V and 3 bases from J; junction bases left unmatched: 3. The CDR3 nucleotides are TGTGCCACCAGCAGAGGACGGGGGGACTACAATGAGCAGTTCTTC. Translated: CATSRGRGDYNEQFF.

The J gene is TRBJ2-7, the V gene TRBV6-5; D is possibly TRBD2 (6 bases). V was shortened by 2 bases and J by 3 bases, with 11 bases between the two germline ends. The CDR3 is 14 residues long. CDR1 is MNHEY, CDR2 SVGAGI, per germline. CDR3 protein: CASSYEAGSYEQYF. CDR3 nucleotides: TGTGCCAGCAGTTACGAGGCGGGGAGCTACGAGCAGTACTTC.

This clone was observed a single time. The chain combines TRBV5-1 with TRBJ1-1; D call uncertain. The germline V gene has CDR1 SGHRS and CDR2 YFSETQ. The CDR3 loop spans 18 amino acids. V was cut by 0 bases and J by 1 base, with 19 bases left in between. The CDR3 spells CASSLERPGVRRNTEAFF. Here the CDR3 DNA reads TGCGCCAGCAGCTTGGAGCGGCCGGGCGTGAGGAGGAACACTGAAGCTTTCTTT.

CDR3 bases: TGTGCCAGCAGCACCCTGGGACTAGCGGGAGTAGGGGAGCAGTTCTTC. Translated, it gives CASSTLGLAGVGEQFF. J is TRBJ2-1 and V is TRBV7-8; 14 bases fit TRBD2. V was pared by 5 bases and J by 10 bases, with 10 bases of the junction left unmatched. The length of the CDR3 is 16 residues. In germline, CDR1 is SGHVS, CDR2 FQNEAQ.

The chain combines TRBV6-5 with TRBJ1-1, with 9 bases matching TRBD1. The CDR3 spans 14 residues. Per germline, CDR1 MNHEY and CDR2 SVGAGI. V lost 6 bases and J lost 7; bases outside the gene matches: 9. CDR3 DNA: TGTGCCAGCAGCCTAGACAGGGGGACTGATGAAGCTTTCTTT. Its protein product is CASSLDRGTDEAFF.

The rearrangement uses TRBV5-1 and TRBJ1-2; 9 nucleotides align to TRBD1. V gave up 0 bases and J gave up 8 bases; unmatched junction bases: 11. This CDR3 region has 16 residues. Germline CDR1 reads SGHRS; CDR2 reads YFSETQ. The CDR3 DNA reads TGCGCCAGCAGCTTGGCCACTTCCGGGACAGGGAAAGGCTACACCTTC. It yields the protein CASSLATSGTGKGYTF.